This T cell receptor (beta chain) comes out of a study of blood T cells in healthy people across ages. Each donor supplied approximately 10 milliliters of peripheral blood. This clonotype has just a few counts. The V gene's germline CDR1 is DFQATT and CDR2 SNEGSKA (reference sequence). The CDR3 spans 13 residues. V lost 8 bases to trimming and J lost 1 base, with 15 bases between them. A J-beta primer mix and a sample-barcoded 5' primer were used in a second PCR of about 7 to 12 cycles. A template-switch adaptor that had 12 random nucleotides put a tag on each cDNA molecule. TCRdb ran MiXCR on the 5' RACE reads and lists one entry per CDR3 protein. This repertoire shows fewer than 1.5 million distinct CDR3 sequences, around 39% found once; its top ten account for 7.9%.

The clonotype comes from a woman between 18 and 29 years old in good health. Sequenced: blood. The chain couples TRBV20-1 to TRBJ2-7; D is unresolved. CDR3 DNA: TGCAGTTCCCTAAACGACATTTCCTACGAGCAGTACTTC. Translated, it gives CSSLNDISYEQYF.